This TCR beta chain was observed in a study of cytomegalovirus exposure and HLA in healthy donors. General study points: Across all donors, roughly uniform sequencing depth was an assumption of the presence/absence analyses.

About this clone itself: Its antigen is not identified.

PCR primers comprised 60 Vbeta and 13 Jbeta primers. The table came from immunoSEQ multiplex PCR; TCRdb's copy has only in-frame clones and leaves some out. The sample shows about 190,000 clones, approximately 88% of them seen only once. Trimming removed 4 bases at V and 4 bases at J, with 7 bases between. Germline CDR1 reads WSHSY; CDR2 reads SAAADI. This CDR3 comprises 12 residues. Those who donated were healthy bone marrow donors. The V and J genes are TRBV10-2 and TRBJ2-5; possibly TRBD1 for D (6 bases). The sequence was collected from a boy younger than 10 in good health and CMV-seronegative. Sequenced input: PBMCs. CDR3 sequence: CASSVGAETQYF. DNA for the CDR3: TGCGCCAGCAGTGTGGGGGCAGAGACCCAGTACTTC.